This T cell receptor (beta chain) appears in the sequencing data of a study of chemoradiotherapy in HPV16-positive cancers. In the study overall: Two HPV16-positive patients' cells yielded candidate HPV-specific clones and common motifs.

TCRdb's table, derived via immunoSEQ multiplex PCR, lists solely in-frame clones and lacks some. Found here are fewer than 15,000 clones, more than 50% of them singletons; the top ten hold 15% to 20%. Notes on the study in general: The functional HPV-specific definition rests on just a couple of HPV16-positive patients. Non-HPV-specific T cells did not expand in tumors during treatment, whereas candidate HPV-specific clones and E7-related motifs did.

Judged by abundance, this clone is large. Its target is not known. V trimming: 3 bases; J trimming: 7 bases; junction bases outside the gene matches: 5. The germline gives CDR1 MNHEY, CDR2 SVGAGI. This CDR3 contains 13 residues. The chain has TRBV6-5 and TRBJ2-7, with TRBD1 matching 8 bases. Sample collection occurred from a patient who underwent chemoradiotherapy. This receptor was identified in a human donor with HPV-associated anogenital cancer. CDR3 sequence: CASSYGWDREQYF. The CDR3 region has the DNA TGTGCCAGCAGTTATGGGTGGGACAGGGAGCAGTACTTC.